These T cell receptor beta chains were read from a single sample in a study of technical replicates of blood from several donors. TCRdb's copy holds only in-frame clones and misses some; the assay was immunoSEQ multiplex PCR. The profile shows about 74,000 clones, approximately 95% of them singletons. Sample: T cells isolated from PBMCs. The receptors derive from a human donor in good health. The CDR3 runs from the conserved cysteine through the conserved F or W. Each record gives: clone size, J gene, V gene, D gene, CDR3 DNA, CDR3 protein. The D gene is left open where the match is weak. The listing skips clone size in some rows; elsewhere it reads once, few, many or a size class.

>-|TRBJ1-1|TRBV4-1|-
TGCGCCAGCAGCCCACGACAGGAGATGAACACTGAAGCTTTCTTT
CASSPRQEMNTEAFF
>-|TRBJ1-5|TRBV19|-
TGTGCCAGTAGGACCAGGACCGGGGGCAATCAGCCCCAGCATTTT
CASRTRTGGNQPQHF
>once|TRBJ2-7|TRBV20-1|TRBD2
TGCAGCCGAACGCGGGAGGGGGAGCAGTACTTC
CSRTREGEQYF
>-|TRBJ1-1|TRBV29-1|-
TGCAGCGTTGACAGGGCTGGCACTGAAGCTTTCTTT
CSVDRAGTEAFF
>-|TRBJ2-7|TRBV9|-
TGTGCCAGCAGCGTAGACGGCAGGGGCTACGAGCAGTACTTC
CASSVDGRGYEQYF
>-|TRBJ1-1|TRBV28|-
TGTGCCAGCAGTCCGCGACAGACACGGCTCACTGAAGCTTTCTTT
CASSPRQTRLTEAFF
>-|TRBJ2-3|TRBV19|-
TGTGCCAGTAGTATCGGGGGACAGAGCTACACAGATACGCAGTATTTT
CASSIGGQSYTDTQYF
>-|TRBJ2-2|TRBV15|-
TGTGCCACCAGCAGTCCGGACACCTCCGCGAACACCGGGGAGCTGTTTTTT
CATSSPDTSANTGELFF
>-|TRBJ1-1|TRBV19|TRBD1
TGTGCCAGTAGTATTGGACAGGGACTAATGAACACTGAAGCTTTCTTT
CASSIGQGLMNTEAFF
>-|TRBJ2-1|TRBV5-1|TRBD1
TGCGCCAGCAGGAGGACAGGGGGGACCTACAATGAGCAGTTCTTC
CASRRTGGTYNEQFF
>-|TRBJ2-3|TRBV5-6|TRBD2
TGTGCCAGCAGCTTGGGAGCGGGAGGGGGGCCAGATACGCAGTATTTT
CASSLGAGGGPDTQYF
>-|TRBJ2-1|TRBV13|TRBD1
TGTGCCAGCAGACTCCAGATCCTCGGGGACAGTGCTTACAATGAGCAGTTCTTC
CASRLQILGDSAYNEQFF